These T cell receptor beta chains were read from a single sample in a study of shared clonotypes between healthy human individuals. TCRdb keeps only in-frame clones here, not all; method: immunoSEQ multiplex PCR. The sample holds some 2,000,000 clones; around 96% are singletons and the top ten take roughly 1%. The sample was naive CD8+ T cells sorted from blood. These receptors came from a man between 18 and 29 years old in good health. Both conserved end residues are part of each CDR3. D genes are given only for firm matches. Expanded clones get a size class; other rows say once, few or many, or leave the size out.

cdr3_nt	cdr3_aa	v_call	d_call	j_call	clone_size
TGTGCCAGTAGTCCTCAGGGGAATTCACCCCTCCACTTT	CASSPQGNSPLHF	TRBV19	.	TRBJ1-6	.
TGTGCCAGTAGTACGATCCCAGATACGCAGTATTTT	CASSTIPDTQYF	TRBV19	.	TRBJ2-3	.
TGTGCCAGTAGTATCTCTAGCGGGAGTATAAATGAGCAGTTCTTC	CASSISSGSINEQFF	TRBV19	TRBD2	TRBJ2-1	once
TGTGCCACCAGCAGAGATCTCGGCGGATTATATTCGGGCGAGCAGTACTTC	CATSRDLGGLYSGEQYF	TRBV15	.	TRBJ2-7	.
TGCGCCAGCAGCTTGGTTGCGGGGGGGCCTAGGGCCTACGAGCAGTACTTC	CASSLVAGGPRAYEQYF	TRBV5-1	TRBD2	TRBJ2-7	.
TGTGCCAGCAGTTACCACGTCCTGCAGAACACCGGGGAGCTGTTTTTT	CASSYHVLQNTGELFF	TRBV6-5	.	TRBJ2-2	once
TGTGCCAGCAGCCCAACCTCAACAACAGGGGACTATGGCTACACCTTC	CASSPTSTTGDYGYTF	TRBV7-9	TRBD1	TRBJ1-2	once
TGTGCCAGCAGTTCTGTCTACGAGCAGTACTTC	CASSSVYEQYF	TRBV7-9	.	TRBJ2-7	.
TGTGCCATCAGTGAGGGCAACACCGGGGAGCTGTTTTTT	CAISEGNTGELFF	TRBV10-3	.	TRBJ2-2	.
TGTGCCTCCTGGGACCAAAGCTCCTACGAGCAGTACTTC	CASWDQSSYEQYF	TRBV30	.	TRBJ2-7	.
TGCGCCAGCATAGGACAGGGGGCAAGGGAGACCCAGTACTTC	CASIGQGARETQYF	TRBV5-1	TRBD1	TRBJ2-5	.
TGTGCCAGCAGCCCCCCGCAGGGGGCTGGAAACACCATATATTTT	CASSPPQGAGNTIYF	TRBV7-9	TRBD1	TRBJ1-3	.
TGTGCCAGCAGCCTGGGGGGGGCTAGCGGGGCCTACGAGCAGTACTTC	CASSLGGASGAYEQYF	TRBV5-4	TRBD2	TRBJ2-7	.
TGTGCCAGCAGCCCGTTAGGGCAGGGTGGGAAGGTGAATGAAAAACTGTTTTTT	CASSPLGQGGKVNEKLFF	TRBV7-9	.	TRBJ1-4	.
TGTGCCAGCAGTGTATCGGGACTAGCGGGAGTCGAGCAGTACTTC	CASSVSGLAGVEQYF	TRBV25-1	TRBD2	TRBJ2-7	.
TGTGCCAGCAGTGAGGAGGGCCTCACCTACGAGCAGTACTTC	CASSEEGLTYEQYF	TRBV2	.	TRBJ2-7	.
TGTGCCAGCAGTTTAGTCGGGACGGGTGTCAATGAGCAGTTCTTC	CASSLVGTGVNEQFF	TRBV27	.	TRBJ2-1	.
TGTGCCAGCAGTTCGGAACAGGGAGCAGCCTACGAGCAGTACTTC	CASSSEQGAAYEQYF	TRBV6-5	.	TRBJ2-7	.
TGCGCCAGCAGACCGGGGACTAGCGGCACAGATACGCAGTATTTT	CASRPGTSGTDTQYF	TRBV4-1	TRBD2	TRBJ2-3	.
TGTGCCAGCAGTTCGGGAGTCCCAGATACGCAGTATTTT	CASSSGVPDTQYF	TRBV27	.	TRBJ2-3	.
TGCAGCGTTGAGTCGGACTTGCAGTTCTTC	CSVESDLQFF	TRBV29-1	.	TRBJ2-1	.
TGTGCCAGCAGCGCCTCCTACAATGAGCAGTTCTTC	CASSASYNEQFF	TRBV5-6	.	TRBJ2-1	.
TGTGCCAGCAGAGAGCCGGGACACGGCCTTGGCTACACCTTC	CASREPGHGLGYTF	TRBV6-6	.	TRBJ1-2	.
TGTGCCAGCAGTGGTACAGGGGAGCTGTTTTTT	CASSGTGELFF	TRBV25-1	.	TRBJ2-2	.
TGTGCCAGCAGCCAAGTCGGGGGATACGAGCAGTACTTC	CASSQVGGYEQYF	TRBV4-2	.	TRBJ2-7	once
TGCGCCAGCAGTGAGAACCCAGCGGGGGATGAGCAGTTCTTC	CASSENPAGDEQFF	TRBV10-2	TRBD2	TRBJ2-1	.
TGTGCCAGCAGCCCCGGAAAGAGCTCTGGAAACACCATATATTTT	CASSPGKSSGNTIYF	TRBV28	.	TRBJ1-3	.
TGTGCCAGCACCGTGGCCCCCACCTATGGCTACACCTTC	CASTVAPTYGYTF	TRBV2	.	TRBJ1-2	.
TGTGCCAGCAGTTTCTCTGGACTGGGATTAAATGAGCAGTTCTTC	CASSFSGLGLNEQFF	TRBV27	.	TRBJ2-1	.
TGTGCCAGCAGCCAAGACGGGTCCTCTGGAAACACCATATATTTT	CASSQDGSSGNTIYF	TRBV14	.	TRBJ1-3	.
TGTGCCACAGGGCGGGAGGTACAAGAGACCCAGTACTTC	CATGREVQETQYF	TRBV11-2	TRBD2	TRBJ2-5	.
TGTGCCAGCAGTTACTCGCAGGTGGAGGAGGGCACTGAAGCTTTCTTT	CASSYSQVEEGTEAFF	TRBV6-6	.	TRBJ1-1	.
TGTGCCAGCAGCTCGGGGAAAGGCGGGAAAAATAACTATGGCTACACCTTC	CASSSGKGGKNNYGYTF	TRBV7-2	.	TRBJ1-2	.
TGCGCCAGCAGCCAAGATCGGGGAGCGGGGGGAGCCTACAATGAGCAGTTCTTC	CASSQDRGAGGAYNEQFF	TRBV4-3	TRBD2	TRBJ2-1	.
TGTGCCAGCATCATAACTCGGGACAGGGGCTCCTATAATTCACCCCTCCACTTT	CASIITRDRGSYNSPLHF	TRBV2	TRBD1	TRBJ1-6	.
TGTGCCAGCAGTTACTTCGCCAGGCCCCCCGACGAGCAGTACTTC	CASSYFARPPDEQYF	TRBV6-5	.	TRBJ2-7	.
TGTGCCAGCAGCTTACGCCGGACTAGCACAGATACGCAGTATTTT	CASSLRRTSTDTQYF	TRBV7-2	.	TRBJ2-3	.
TGTGCCAGCAGCTTAGGGGGGACGGAGACAGGGTTTTTTGTTCAGCCCCAGCATTTT	CASSLGGTETGFFVQPQHF	TRBV7-9	TRBD1	TRBJ1-5	.
TGTGCCAGCAGCTTGGGCGGGACAGGGGACTACGAGCAGTACTTC	CASSLGGTGDYEQYF	TRBV5-6	TRBD1	TRBJ2-7	.
TGCGCCAGCAGCAGAACCTCTGGGGCCAACGTCCTGACTTTC	CASSRTSGANVLTF	TRBV4-1	.	TRBJ2-6	.
TGTGCCAGCAGCCAGACAGGGGGCGGAGAAAAACTGTTTTTT	CASSQTGGGEKLFF	TRBV7-9	TRBD1	TRBJ1-4	once
TGCGCCAGCAGCCAAGTAGGGACAGGGGTAACTGAAGCTTTCTTT	CASSQVGTGVTEAFF	TRBV4-1	TRBD1	TRBJ1-1	.
TGTGCCAGCAGTGGGTGGGGTGGTCAGCCCCAGCATTTT	CASSGWGGQPQHF	TRBV2	.	TRBJ1-5	.
TGTGCCAGCAGTCCTGACAGGGGGCCTAATCAGCCCCAGCATTTT	CASSPDRGPNQPQHF	TRBV2	TRBD1	TRBJ1-5	.
TGTGCCAGCAGCCTAGTAGGGGGGGGGACAGATACGCAGTATTTT	CASSLVGGGTDTQYF	TRBV5-4	.	TRBJ2-3	.
TGTGCCAGCAGCTTTGAAGGGAATTCACCCCTCCACTTT	CASSFEGNSPLHF	TRBV7-2	.	TRBJ1-6	.
TGTGCCAGCAGTGATGGGTTCCCGCTAAGCTCCTATAATTCACCCCTCCACTTT	CASSDGFPLSSYNSPLHF	TRBV6-1	.	TRBJ1-6	.
TGTGCCAGCAACTCCGGGGGGGGCTACGAGCAGTACTTC	CASNSGGGYEQYF	TRBV2	TRBD2	TRBJ2-7	.
TGCGCCAGCAGTGAGATGGTCCTGAGAACCCAGTACTTC	CASSEMVLRTQYF	TRBV10-2	.	TRBJ2-5	.